The clone carrying this T cell receptor beta chain has a handful of counts. The data stem from a study of a mutant IDH1 vaccine in newly diagnosed glioma. Study in general: Previous care, which was radiotherapy, temozolomide, or both, most often involved both.

This CDR3 comprises 15 residues. The germline V gene has CDR1 SGHRS and CDR2 YFSETQ. V shed 1 base and J 3 bases; nucleotides not matched to a gene: 2. Documented time point: baseline, week 1 (first vaccination visit). The treatment is: pre-vaccination baseline after standard-of-care therapy. The data were produced by immunoSEQ multiplex PCR, yet TCRdb's version contains in-frame clones alone and is incomplete. The repertoire holds 80,000 to 100,000 clones, with roughly 78% as singletons. The gene calls are TRBV5-1 and TRBJ2-2; 8 bases are a match to TRBD2. The sample here was PBMCs, taken from a glioma patient treated with radiotherapy, temozolomide or both. The source is a man in his forties with glioma. Written as DNA, the CDR3 is TGCGCCAGCAGCTTGATGCGGGGGGACACCGGGGAGCTGTTTTTT. Amino acid sequence: CASSLMRGDTGELFF.